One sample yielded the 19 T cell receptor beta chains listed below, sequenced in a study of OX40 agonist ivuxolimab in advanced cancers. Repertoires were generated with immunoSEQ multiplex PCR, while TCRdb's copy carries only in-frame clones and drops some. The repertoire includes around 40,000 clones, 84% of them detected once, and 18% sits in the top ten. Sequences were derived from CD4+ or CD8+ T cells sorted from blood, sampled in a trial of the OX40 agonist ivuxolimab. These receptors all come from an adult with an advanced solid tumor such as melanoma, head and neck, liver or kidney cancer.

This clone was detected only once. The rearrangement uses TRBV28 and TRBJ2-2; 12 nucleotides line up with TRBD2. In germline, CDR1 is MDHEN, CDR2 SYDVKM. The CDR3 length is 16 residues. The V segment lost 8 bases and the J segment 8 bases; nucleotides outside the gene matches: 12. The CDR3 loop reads CASFSGLAGGSGELFF. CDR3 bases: TGTGCCAGCTTCTCGGGGCTAGCGGGAGGGTCAGGGGAGCTGTTTTTT. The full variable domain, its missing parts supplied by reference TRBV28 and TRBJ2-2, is DVKVTQSSRYLVKRTGEKVFLECVQDMDHENMFWYRQDPGLGLRLIYFSYDVKMKEKGDIPEGYSVSREKKERFSLILESASTNQTSMYLCASFSGLAGGSGELFFGEGSRLTVL.

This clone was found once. This chain's CDR3 is CASSPSPYEQYF. The CDR3 DNA reads TGTGCCAGCAGCCCTAGCCCCTACGAGCAGTACTTC. The chain employs TRBV7-8 and TRBJ2-7; D might be TRBD2 (5 bases). V gave up 5 bases and J gave up 2 bases, with 7 bases separating them. The V gene's germline CDR1 is SGHVS and CDR2 FQNEAQ. This CDR3 comprises 12 residues.

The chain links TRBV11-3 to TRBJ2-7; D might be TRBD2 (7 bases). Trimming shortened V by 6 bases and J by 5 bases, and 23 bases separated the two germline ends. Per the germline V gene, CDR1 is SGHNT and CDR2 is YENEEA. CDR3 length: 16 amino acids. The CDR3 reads CASRHRGAPVGDEQYF. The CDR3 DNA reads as TGTGCCAGCAGACACCGGGGGGCACCCGTCGGGGACGAGCAGTACTTC.

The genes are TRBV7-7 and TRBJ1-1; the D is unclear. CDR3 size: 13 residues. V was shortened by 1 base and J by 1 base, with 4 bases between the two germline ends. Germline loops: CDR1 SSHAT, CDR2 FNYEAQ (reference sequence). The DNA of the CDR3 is TGTGCCAGCAGCTTAGAGCCGAACACTGAAGCTTTCTTT. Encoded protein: CASSLEPNTEAFF.

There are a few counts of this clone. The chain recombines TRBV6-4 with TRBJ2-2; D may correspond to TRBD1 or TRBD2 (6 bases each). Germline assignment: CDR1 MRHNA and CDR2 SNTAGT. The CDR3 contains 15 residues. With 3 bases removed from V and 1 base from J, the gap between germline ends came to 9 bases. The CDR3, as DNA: TGTGCCAGCAGTGAAGGAGGGGGGAACACCGGGGAGCTGTTTTTT. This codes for CASSEGGGNTGELFF.

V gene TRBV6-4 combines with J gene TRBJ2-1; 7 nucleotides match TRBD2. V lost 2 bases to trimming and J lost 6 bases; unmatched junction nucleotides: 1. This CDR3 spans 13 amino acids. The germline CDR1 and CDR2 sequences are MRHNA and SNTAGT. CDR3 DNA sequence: TGTGCCAGCAGTGACGGGACTACCAATGAGCAGTTCTTC. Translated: CASSDGTTNEQFF.

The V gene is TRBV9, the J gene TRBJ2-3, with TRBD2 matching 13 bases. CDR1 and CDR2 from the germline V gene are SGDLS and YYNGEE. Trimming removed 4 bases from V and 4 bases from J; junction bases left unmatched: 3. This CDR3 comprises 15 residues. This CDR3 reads CASSLGLAGPDTQYF. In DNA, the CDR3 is TGTGCCAGCAGCCTGGGACTAGCGGGACCAGATACGCAGTATTTT.

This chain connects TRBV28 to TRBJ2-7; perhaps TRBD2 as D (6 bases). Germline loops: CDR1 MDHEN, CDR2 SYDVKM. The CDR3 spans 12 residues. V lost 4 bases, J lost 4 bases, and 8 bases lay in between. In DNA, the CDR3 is TGTGCCAGCAGTTGGGGAGGATACGAGCAGTACTTC. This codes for CASSWGGYEQYF.

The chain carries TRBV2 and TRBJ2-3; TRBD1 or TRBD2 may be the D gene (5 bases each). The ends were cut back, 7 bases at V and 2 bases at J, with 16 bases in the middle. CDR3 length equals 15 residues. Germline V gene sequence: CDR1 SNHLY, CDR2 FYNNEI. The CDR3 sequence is CASNPGPASTDTQYF. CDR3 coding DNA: TGTGCCAGCAACCCGGGGCCAGCCTCCACAGATACGCAGTATTTT.

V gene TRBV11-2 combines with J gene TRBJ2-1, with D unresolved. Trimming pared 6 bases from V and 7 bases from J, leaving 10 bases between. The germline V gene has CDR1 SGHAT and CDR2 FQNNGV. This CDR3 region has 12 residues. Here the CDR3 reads CASRGPRNEQFF. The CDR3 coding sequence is TGTGCCAGCAGAGGGCCGAGAAATGAGCAGTTCTTC. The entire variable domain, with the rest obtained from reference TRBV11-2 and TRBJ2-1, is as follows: EAGVAQSPRYKIIEKRQSVAFWCNPISGHATLYWYQQILGQGPKLLIQFQNNGVVDDSQLPKDRFSAERLKGVDSTLKIQPAKLEDSAVYLCASRGPRNEQFFGPGTRLTVL.

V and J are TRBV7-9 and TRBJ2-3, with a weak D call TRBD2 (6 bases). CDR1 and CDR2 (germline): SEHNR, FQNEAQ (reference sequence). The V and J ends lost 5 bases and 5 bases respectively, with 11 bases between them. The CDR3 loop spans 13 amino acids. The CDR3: CASSTRLVDTQYF. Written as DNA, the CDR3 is TGTGCCAGCAGCACCCGACTAGTAGATACGCAGTATTTT.

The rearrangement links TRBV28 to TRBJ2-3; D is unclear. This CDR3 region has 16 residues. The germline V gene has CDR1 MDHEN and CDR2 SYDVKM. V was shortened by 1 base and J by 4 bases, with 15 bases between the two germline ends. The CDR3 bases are TGTGCCAGCAGTTTATTGGCAGTTTCCTCCGCAGATACGCAGTATTTT. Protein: CASSLLAVSSADTQYF. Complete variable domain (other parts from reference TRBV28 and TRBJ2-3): DVKVTQSSRYLVKRTGEKVFLECVQDMDHENMFWYRQDPGLGLRLIYFSYDVKMKEKGDIPEGYSVSREKKERFSLILESASTNQTSMYLCASSLLAVSSADTQYFGPGTRLTVL.

The CDR3 sequence: CASSSGTGINYGYTF. CDR3 in DNA: TGTGCCAGCAGTTCCGGGACAGGAATCAACTATGGCTACACCTTC. The chain uses TRBV6-5 and TRBJ1-2; the match to TRBD1 covers 8 bases. V gave up 4 bases and J gave up 2 bases; unmatched junction bases: 6. Germline values: CDR1 MNHEY, CDR2 SVGAGI. The CDR3 runs 15 residues.

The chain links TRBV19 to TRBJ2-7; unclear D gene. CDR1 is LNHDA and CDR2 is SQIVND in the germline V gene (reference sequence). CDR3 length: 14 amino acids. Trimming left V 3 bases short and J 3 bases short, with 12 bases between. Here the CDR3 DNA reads TGTGCCAGTAGTATGAGTGGTCCTAGCTACGAGCAGTACTTC. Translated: CASSMSGPSYEQYF.

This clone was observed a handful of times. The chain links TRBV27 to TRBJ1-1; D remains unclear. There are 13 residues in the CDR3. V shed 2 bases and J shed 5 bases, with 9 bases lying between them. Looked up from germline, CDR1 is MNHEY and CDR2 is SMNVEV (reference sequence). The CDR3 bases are TGTGCCAGCAGTTTACCGGAGGGAACTGAAGCTTTCTTT. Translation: CASSLPEGTEAFF.

CDR3 nucleotides: TGTGCCATCAGCGGAAAGGAGGGGCTAGGCACAGATACGCAGTATTTT. Translating it yields CAISGKEGLGTDTQYF. The V and J genes are TRBV10-3 and TRBJ2-3; maybe TRBD2 (6 bases). CDR1 ENHRY and CDR2 SYGVKD come from the germline V gene. This CDR3 region has 16 residues. The germline V and J ends were trimmed by 6 bases and 1 base, with 17 bases remaining between them.

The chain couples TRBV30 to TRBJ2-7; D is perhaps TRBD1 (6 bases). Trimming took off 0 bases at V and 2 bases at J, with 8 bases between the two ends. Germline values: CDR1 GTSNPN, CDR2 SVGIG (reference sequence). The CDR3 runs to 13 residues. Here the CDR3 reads CAWSVGQTYEQYF. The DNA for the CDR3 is TGTGCCTGGAGTGTCGGACAGACCTACGAGCAGTACTTC.

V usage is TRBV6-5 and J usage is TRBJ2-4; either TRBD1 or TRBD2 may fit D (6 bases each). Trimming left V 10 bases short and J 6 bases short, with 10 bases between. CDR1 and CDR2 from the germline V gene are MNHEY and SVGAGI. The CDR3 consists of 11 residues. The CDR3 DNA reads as TGTGCCACCGAGGGGGGAAACATTCAGTACTTC. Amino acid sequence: CATEGGNIQYF.

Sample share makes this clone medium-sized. The chain's CDR3 is CASSDTPQAGSGYTF. For the CDR3, the DNA is TGTGCCAGCAGTGACACCCCCCAAGCCGGGAGTGGCTACACCTTC. The chain is built from TRBV6-4 and TRBJ1-2; D is ambiguous. CDR3 length: 15 amino acids. CDR1 is MRHNA and CDR2 is SNTAGT in the germline V gene. V was trimmed by 2 bases and J by 7 bases, leaving 17 bases between them.